This T cell receptor (beta chain) was identified during a study of blood T cell repertoires in COVID-19. Study details: The cDNA or gDNA used as material had been derived from T cells, B-cell-depleted T cells, or PBMCs.

Clones were sequenced by immunoSEQ multiplex PCR, and TCRdb holds only the in-frame ones, with some missing. The data contain 200,000 to 250,000 clones, about nine tenths of them singletons. V lost 6 bases and J 0 bases, leaving 9 bases between the germline ends. CDR1 MNHEY and CDR2 SMNVEV come from the germline V gene (reference sequence). The CDR3 extends over 14 amino acids. The chain employs TRBV27 and TRBJ1-5; possible D gene TRBD1, 5 bases. The sample consisted of peripheral blood. The TCR sequence derives from a woman aged 45-60 years with acute or convalescent COVID-19. The CDR3 loop reads CASSRADSNQPQHF. In nucleotides, the CDR3 is TGTGCCAGCAGCAGGGCGGATAGCAATCAGCCCCAGCATTTT.